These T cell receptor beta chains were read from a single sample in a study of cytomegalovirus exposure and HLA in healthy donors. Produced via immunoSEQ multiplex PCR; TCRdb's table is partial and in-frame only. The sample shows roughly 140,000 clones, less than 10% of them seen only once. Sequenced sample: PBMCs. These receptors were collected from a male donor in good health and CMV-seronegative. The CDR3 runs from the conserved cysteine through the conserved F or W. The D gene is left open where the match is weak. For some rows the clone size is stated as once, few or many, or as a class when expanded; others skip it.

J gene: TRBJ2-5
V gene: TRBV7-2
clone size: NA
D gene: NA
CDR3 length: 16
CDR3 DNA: TGTGCCAGCAGCCCGCCCATAGCGGAGATACAAGAGACCCAGTACTTC
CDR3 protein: CASSPPIAEIQETQYF

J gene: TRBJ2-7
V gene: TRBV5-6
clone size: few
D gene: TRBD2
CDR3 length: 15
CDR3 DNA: TGTGCCAGCAGCTCTGGGCGGGAGCCTACCTACGAGCAGTACTTC
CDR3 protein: CASSSGREPTYEQYF

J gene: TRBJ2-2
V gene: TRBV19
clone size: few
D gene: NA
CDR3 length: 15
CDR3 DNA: TGTGCCAGTAGTATCGGGACAACCAGTCCCGGGGAGCTGTTTTTT
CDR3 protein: CASSIGTTSPGELFF

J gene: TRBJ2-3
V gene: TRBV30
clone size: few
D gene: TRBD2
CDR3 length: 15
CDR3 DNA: TGTGCCTGGAGTTTCGCTCTAGCGGGAGGGATAACGCAGTATTTT
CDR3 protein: CAWSFALAGGITQYF

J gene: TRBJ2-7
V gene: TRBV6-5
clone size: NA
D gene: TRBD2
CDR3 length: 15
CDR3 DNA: TGTGCCTGCTCACCTCGGACTAGCGGGACGAACGAGCAGTACTTC
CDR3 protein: CACSPRTSGTNEQYF

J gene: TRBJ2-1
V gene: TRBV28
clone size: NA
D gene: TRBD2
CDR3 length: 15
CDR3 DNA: TGTGCCAGCAGTTTCCCGGGACTAGGAGACGATGAGCAGTTCTTC
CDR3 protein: CASSFPGLGDDEQFF

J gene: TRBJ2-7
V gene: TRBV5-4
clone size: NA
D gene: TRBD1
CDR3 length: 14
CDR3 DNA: TGTGCCAGCAGCTTGGACAGGGGGAGGCACGAGCAGTACTTC
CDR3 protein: CASSLDRGRHEQYF

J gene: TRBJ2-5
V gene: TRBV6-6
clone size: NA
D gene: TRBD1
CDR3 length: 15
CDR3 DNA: TGTGCCAGCAGTCCAGGGACAGGGGGACAAGAGACCCAGTACTTC
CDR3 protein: CASSPGTGGQETQYF

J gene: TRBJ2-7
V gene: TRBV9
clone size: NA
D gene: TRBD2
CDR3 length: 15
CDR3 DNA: TGTGCCAGCAGCGGGATAGCGGGGGAGCCCTACGAGCAGTACTTC
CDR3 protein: CASSGIAGEPYEQYF

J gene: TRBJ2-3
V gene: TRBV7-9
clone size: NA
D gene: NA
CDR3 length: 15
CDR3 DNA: TGTGCCAGCAGCTTAGCTTCAGGGGGCACAGATACGCAGTATTTT
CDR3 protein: CASSLASGGTDTQYF

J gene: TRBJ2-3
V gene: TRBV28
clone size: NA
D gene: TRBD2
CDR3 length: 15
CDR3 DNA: TGTGCCAGCAGTTCTAGCGGGGGCAGCACAGATACGCAGTATTTT
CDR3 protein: CASSSSGGSTDTQYF

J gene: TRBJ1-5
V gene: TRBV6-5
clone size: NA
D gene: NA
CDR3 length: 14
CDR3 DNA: TGTGCCAGCAGTAAACAGGGTAACAATCAGCCCCAGCATTTT
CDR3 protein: CASSKQGNNQPQHF

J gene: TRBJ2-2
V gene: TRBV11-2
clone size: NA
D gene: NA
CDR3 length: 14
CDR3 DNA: TGTGCCAGCAGCTTGGCAGGAAACACCGGGGAGCTGTTTTTT
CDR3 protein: CASSLAGNTGELFF

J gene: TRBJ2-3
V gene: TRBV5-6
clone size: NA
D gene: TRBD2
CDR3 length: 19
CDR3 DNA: TGTGCCAGCAGCTTTGGACCCCTAGCGGGCTGGCAACGCACAGATACGCAGTATTTT
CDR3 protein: CASSFGPLAGWQRTDTQYF

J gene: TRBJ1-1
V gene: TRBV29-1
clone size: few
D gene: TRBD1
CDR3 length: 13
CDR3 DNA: TGCAGCGTTGGGTGGACAGGGTTTACTGAAGCTTTCTTT
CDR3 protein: CSVGWTGFTEAFF

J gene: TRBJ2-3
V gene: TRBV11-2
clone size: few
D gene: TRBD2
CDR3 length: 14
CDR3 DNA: TGTGCCAGCAGCAATAGCGGGAACACAGATACGCAGTATTTT
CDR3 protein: CASSNSGNTDTQYF

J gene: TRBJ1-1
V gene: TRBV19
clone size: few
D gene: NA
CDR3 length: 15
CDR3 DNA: TGTGCCAGTAGTATAGATCACGGGGAACTAACTGAAGCTTTCTTT
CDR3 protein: CASSIDHGELTEAFF

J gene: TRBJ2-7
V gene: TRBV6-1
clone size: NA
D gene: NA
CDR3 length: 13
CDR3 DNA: TGTGCCAGCAGTGAGTACAGGATCTACGAGCAGTACTTC
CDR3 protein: CASSEYRIYEQYF

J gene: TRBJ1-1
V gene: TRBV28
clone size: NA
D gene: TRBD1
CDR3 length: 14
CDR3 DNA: TGTGCCAGCAGTCCCGCGGACAGGGGTACTGAAGCTTTCTTT
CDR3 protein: CASSPADRGTEAFF

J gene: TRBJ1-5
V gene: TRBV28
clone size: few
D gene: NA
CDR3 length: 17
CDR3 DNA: TGTGCCAGCACCCCTACCCCGCCGGGGGGCGGCAATCAGCCCCAGCATTTT
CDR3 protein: CASTPTPPGGGNQPQHF

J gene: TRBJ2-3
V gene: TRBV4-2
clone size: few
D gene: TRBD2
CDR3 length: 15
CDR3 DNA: TGTGCCAGCAGCCAAGGGGAGGGTGTCGCAGATACGCAGTATTTT
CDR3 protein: CASSQGEGVADTQYF

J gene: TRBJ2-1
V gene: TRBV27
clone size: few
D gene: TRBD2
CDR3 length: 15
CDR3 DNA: TGTGCCAGCAGTTTATCGGTCGCTAGCGGGAATGAGCAGTTCTTC
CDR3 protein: CASSLSVASGNEQFF

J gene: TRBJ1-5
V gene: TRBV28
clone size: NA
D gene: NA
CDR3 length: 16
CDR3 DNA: TGTGCCAGCAGTTTCCACACCTCGGGGGGCAATCAGCCCCAGCATTTT
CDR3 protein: CASSFHTSGGNQPQHF

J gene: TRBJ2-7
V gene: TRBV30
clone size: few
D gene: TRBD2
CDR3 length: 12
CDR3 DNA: TGTGCCTGGAGCACTAGCGGGAGCGAGCAGTACTTC
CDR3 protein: CAWSTSGSEQYF

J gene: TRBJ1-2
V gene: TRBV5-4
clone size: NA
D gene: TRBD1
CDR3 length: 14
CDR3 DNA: TGTGCCAGCAGCTCGGGACAGGGGGCGAGTGGCTACACCTTC
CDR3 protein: CASSSGQGASGYTF

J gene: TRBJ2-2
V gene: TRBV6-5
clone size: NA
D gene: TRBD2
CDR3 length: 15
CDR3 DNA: TGTGCCAGCAGTTACCGGGGGGGGTCCACCGGGGAGCTGTTTTTT
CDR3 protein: CASSYRGGSTGELFF

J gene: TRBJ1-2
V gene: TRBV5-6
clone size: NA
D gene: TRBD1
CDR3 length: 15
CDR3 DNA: TGTGCCAGCAGCTCGTTGATGACAGGGGGCTATGGCTACACCTTC
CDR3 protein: CASSSLMTGGYGYTF

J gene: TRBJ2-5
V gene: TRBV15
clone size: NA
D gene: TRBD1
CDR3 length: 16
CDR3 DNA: TGTGCCACCACCAAGAGTTCTGGACAGGGGTCCGAGACCCAGTACTTC
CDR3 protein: CATTKSSGQGSETQYF

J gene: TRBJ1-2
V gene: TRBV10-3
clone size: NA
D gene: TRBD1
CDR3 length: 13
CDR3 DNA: TGTGCCATACAAGAGGGACAGGGGGATGGCTACACCTTC
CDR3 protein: CAIQEGQGDGYTF

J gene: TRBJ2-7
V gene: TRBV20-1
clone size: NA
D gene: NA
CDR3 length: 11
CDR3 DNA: TGCAGTACGGGCGGGGACTACGAGCAGTACTTC
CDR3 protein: CSTGGDYEQYF

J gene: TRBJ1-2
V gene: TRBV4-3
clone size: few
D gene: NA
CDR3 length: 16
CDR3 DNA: TGCGCCAGCAGCCCCTTTTGGAGGGTCCCAAGCTATGGCTACACCTTC
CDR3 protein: CASSPFWRVPSYGYTF

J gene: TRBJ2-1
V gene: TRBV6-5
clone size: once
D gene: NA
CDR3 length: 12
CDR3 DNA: TGTGCCAGCAGTTGGGGCCAAAATGAGCAGTTCTTC
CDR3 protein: CASSWGQNEQFF

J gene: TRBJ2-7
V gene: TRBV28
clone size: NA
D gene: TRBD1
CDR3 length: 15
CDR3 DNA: TGTGCCAGCAGTTTAGGGACAGGGGGACCCTACGAGCAGTACTTC
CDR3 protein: CASSLGTGGPYEQYF

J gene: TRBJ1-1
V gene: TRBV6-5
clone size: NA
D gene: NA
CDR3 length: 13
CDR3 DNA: TGTGCCAGCAGTTTCCTAGACAGCACTGAAGCTTTCTTT
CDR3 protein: CASSFLDSTEAFF

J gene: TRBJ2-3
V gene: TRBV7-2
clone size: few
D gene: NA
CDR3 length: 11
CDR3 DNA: TGTGCCAGCAGCAGTCAGGATACGCAGTATTTT
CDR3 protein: CASSSQDTQYF

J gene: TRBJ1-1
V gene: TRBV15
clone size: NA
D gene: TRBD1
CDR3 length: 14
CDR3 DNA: TGTGCCACCAGCAGAGATAAGGGGACAGTAGAAGCTTTCTTT
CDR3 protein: CATSRDKGTVEAFF

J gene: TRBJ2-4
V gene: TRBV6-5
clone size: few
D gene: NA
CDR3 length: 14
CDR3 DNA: TGTGCCAGCAGCGGAGGGGGCGCCAAAAACATTCAGTACTTC
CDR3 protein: CASSGGGAKNIQYF

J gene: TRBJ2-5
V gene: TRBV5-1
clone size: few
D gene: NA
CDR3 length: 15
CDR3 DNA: TGCGCCAGCAGCTTGGCCTCGGGGGTTGGAGAGACCCAGTACTTC
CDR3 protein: CASSLASGVGETQYF

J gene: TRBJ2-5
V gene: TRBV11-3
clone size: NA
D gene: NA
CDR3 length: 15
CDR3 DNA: TGTGCCAGCAGCTTAGACTGGGGGCATAGAGAGACCCAGTACTTC
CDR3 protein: CASSLDWGHRETQYF

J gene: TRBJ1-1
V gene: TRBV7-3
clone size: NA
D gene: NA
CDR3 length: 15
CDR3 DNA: TGTGCCAGCAGCTTAACAGCGGGAGATAACACTGAAGCTTTCTTT
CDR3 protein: CASSLTAGDNTEAFF

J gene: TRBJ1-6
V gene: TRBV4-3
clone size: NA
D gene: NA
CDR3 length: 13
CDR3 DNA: TGCGCCAGCAGCCAAGATACAGCTTCACCCCTCCACTTT
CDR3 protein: CASSQDTASPLHF

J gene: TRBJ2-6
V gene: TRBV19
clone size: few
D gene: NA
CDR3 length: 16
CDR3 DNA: TGTGCCAGTAGTATAGTCTACGGCTCTGGGGCCAACGTCCTGACTTTC
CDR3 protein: CASSIVYGSGANVLTF

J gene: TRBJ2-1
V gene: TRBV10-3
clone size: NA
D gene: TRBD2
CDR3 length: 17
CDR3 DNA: TGTGCCATCAGTGAGCCTACTAGCGGGACCGCCTACAATGAGCAGTTCTTC
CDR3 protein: CAISEPTSGTAYNEQFF

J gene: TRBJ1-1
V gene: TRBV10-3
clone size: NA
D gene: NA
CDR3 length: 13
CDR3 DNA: TGTGCCATCAGTGAGTCCCCGGGAGCCAAAGCTTTCTTT
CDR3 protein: CAISESPGAKAFF

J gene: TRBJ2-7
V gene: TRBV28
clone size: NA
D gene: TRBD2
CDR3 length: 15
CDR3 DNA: TGTGCCAGCAGTTTAAAGCGGGGAGTGGCCTACGAGCAGTACTTC
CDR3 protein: CASSLKRGVAYEQYF

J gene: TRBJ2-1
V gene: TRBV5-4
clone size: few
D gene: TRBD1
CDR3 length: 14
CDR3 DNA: TGTGCCAGCAGCCACGACAGGGTACAAGAGTGGCGGTTCTTC
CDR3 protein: CASSHDRVQEWRFF

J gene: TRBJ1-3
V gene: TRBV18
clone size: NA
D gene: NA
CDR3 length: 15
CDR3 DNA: TGTGCCAGCTCACCACCGTCAGGGGAAGGAAACACCATATATTTT
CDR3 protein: CASSPPSGEGNTIYF

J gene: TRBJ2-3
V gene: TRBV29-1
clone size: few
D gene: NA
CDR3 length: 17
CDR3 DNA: TGCAGCGTTGAAGGCGCTACTATCGTTTCTCCTTCAGATGCGCAGTATTTT
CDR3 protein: CSVEGATIVSPSDAQYF

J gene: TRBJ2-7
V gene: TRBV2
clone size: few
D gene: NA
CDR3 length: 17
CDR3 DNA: TGTGCCAGCAGTGAAGCACCCCAGGGCTATGCAGGCTACGAGCAGTACTTC
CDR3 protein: CASSEAPQGYAGYEQYF

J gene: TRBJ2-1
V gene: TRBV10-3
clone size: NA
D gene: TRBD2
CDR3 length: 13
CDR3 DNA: TGTGCCAGCAGCGGGGGGACCTACAATGAGCAGTTCTTC
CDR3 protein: CASSGGTYNEQFF

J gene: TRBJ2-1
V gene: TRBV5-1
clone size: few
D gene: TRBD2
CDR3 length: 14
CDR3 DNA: TGCGCCAGCAGCTTTATCAGCGGGAGTCCTGAGCAGTTCTTC
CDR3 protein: CASSFISGSPEQFF

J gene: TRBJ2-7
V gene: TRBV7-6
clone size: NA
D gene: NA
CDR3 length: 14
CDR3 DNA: TGTGCCAGCAGCTTCCCAGGGGAGGGTTACGAGCAGTACTTC
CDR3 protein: CASSFPGEGYEQYF

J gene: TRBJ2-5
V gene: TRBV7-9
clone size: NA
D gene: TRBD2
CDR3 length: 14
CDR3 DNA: TGTGCCAGCAGCTTGACTAGCGGTCAAGAGACCCAGTACTTC
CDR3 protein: CASSLTSGQETQYF

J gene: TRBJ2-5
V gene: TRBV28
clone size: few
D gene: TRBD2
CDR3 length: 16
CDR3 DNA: TGTGCCGCCGGTGCGGGAGTTGTGTTGGGAGAAGAGACCCAGTACTTC
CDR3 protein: CAAGAGVVLGEETQYF